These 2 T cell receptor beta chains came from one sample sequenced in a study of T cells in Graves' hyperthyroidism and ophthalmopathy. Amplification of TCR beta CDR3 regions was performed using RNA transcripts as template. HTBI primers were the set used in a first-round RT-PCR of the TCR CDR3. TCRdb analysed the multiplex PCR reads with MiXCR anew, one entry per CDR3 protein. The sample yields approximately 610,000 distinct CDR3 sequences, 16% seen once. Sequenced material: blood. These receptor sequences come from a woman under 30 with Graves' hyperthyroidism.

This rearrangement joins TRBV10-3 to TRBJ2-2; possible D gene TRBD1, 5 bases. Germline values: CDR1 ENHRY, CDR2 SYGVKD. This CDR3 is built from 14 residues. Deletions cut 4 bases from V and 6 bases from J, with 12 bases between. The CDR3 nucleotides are TGTGCCATCAGTGTTGCCAGGGCTGCCGGGGAGCTGTTTTTT. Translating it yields CAISVARAAGELFF.

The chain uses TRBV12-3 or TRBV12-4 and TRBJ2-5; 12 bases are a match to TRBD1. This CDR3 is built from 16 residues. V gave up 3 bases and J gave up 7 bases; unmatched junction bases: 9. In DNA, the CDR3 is TGTGCCAGCAGTTTCTTAGGGACAGGGGGCGCCGGGACCCAGTACTTC. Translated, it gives CASSFLGTGGAGTQYF.